These 26 T cell receptor beta chains share one sample of origin, sequenced in a study of cytomegalovirus exposure and HLA in healthy donors. Researchers ran the PCR with 60 Vbeta and 13 Jbeta primers. Here immunoSEQ multiplex PCR was the method, and the copy in TCRdb shows in-frame clones only, minus some. The sample records around 150,000 clones, roughly four fifths being singletons. The source material was PBMCs. These receptors were taken from a male donor in good health and CMV-seropositive.

V gene TRBV18 combines with J gene TRBJ1-5; weak D call: TRBD1 (5 bases). Germline CDR1 reads KGHSH; CDR2 reads LQKENI. V lost 1 base to trimming and J lost 5 bases, with 12 bases between them. The CDR3 is 15 residues long. The CDR3 sequence is CASSPLRARDQPQHF. The CDR3 DNA is TGTGCCAGCTCACCACTCAGGGCTAGGGATCAGCCCCAGCATTTT.

This sequence joins TRBV5-4 and TRBJ1-3; the match to TRBD1 covers 8 bases. The V segment lost 3 bases and the J segment 1 base; nucleotides outside the gene matches: 3. Germline CDR1 reads SGHNT; CDR2 reads YYREEE (reference sequence). The CDR3 spans 15 residues. CDR3 region: CASSSRGRSGNTIYF. CDR3 coding DNA: TGTGCCAGCAGCTCCAGGGGGCGATCTGGAAACACCATATATTTT.

V usage is TRBV5-1 and J usage is TRBJ2-2; 10 bases match TRBD1. Germline CDR1 SGHRS, CDR2 YFSETQ. The CDR3 consists of 15 residues. Trimming at V came to 4 bases and at J to 6 bases, leaving 6 bases not matched to a gene. CDR3 sequence: CASSHDRGRSGELFF. For the CDR3, the DNA is TGCGCCAGCAGCCACGACAGGGGGCGCTCCGGGGAGCTGTTTTTT.

This clone showed up just once. The rearrangement uses TRBV19 and TRBJ2-7, with 7 nucleotides matching TRBD1. CDR1 and CDR2 (germline): LNHDA, SQIVND (reference sequence). The trim removed 5 bases at V and 2 bases at J, leaving 6 bases unmatched. The length of the CDR3 is 14 residues. DNA for the CDR3: TGTGCCAGTAGTGTGCACAGGGGCCCCTACGAGCAGTACTTC. This sequence encodes CASSVHRGPYEQYF. Variable domain in full (rest from reference TRBV19 and TRBJ2-7): DGGITQSPKYLFRKEGQNVTLSCEQNLNHDAMYWYRQDPGQGLRLIYYSQIVNDFQKGDIAEGYSVSREKKESFPLTVTSAQKNPTAFYLCASSVHRGPYEQYFGPGTRLTVT.

A single count supports this clone. This chain uses TRBV30 with TRBJ1-5; tentative D call: TRBD1 (6 bases). The V and J ends lost 5 bases and 4 bases respectively, with 15 bases between them. This CDR3 is built from 14 residues. From germline, CDR1 is GTSNPN and CDR2 SVGIG (reference sequence). The CDR3 spells CAWDKQGSNQPQHF. The CDR3 coding sequence is TGTGCCTGGGACAAACAGGGAAGTAATCAGCCCCAGCATTTT.

V usage is TRBV29-1 and J usage is TRBJ2-7, with TRBD2 matching over 13 bases. Germline CDR1 is SQVTM and CDR2 is ANQGSEA. The CDR3 is 16 residues long. The trim removed 7 bases at V and 0 bases at J, leaving 9 bases unmatched. CDR3 region: CSGAGTSGKSSYEQYF. The CDR3 nucleotides are TGCAGCGGAGCCGGGACTAGCGGGAAGAGCTCCTACGAGCAGTACTTC.

The chain carries TRBV30 and TRBJ1-2, with D tentatively TRBD1 (6 bases). Germline CDR1 GTSNPN, CDR2 SVGIG (reference sequence). This CDR3 is 12 amino acids long. The ends were cut back, 6 bases at V and 2 bases at J, with 10 bases in the middle. The CDR3 DNA reads as TGTGCCTGCGAGGACAGAAACTATGGCTACACCTTC. Translating it yields CACEDRNYGYTF. Full variable domain (outside the CDR3, taken from reference TRBV30 and TRBJ1-2): SQTIHQWPATLVQPVGSPLSLECTVEGTSNPNLYWYRQAAGRGLQLLFYSVGIGQISSEVPQNLSASRPQDRQFILSSKKLLLSDSGFYLCACEDRNYGYTFGSGTRLTVV.

A single count supports this clone. The rearrangement links TRBV6-1 to TRBJ1-6, with D possibly TRBD1 on 6 matching bases. Trimming took 7 bases from V and 8 from J, leaving 18 bases between them. Germline CDR1 reads MNHNS; CDR2 reads SASEGT. The CDR3 has 15 amino acids. The CDR3 nucleotides are TGTGCCAGCATGTTTGGCGGGGGCCTTGATTCACCCCTCCACTTT. It codes for CASMFGGGLDSPLHF.

This clone occurred a few times. The chain recombines TRBV5-1 with TRBJ1-6; the D is unclear. Trimming took 1 base from V and 5 from J, leaving 10 bases between them. The CDR3 has 15 amino acids. CDR1 is SGHRS and CDR2 is YFSETQ in the germline V gene. CDR3 DNA: TGCGCCAGCAGCTTGCGCGGGTCGGATAATTCACCCCTCCACTTT. Translated, it gives CASSLRGSDNSPLHF.

CDR3 DNA sequence: TGTGCCAGCTCACCCCTCGGTAGCGGGGGAGGAACAGATACGCAGTATTTT. Translation: CASSPLGSGGGTDTQYF. This rearrangement joins TRBV18 to TRBJ2-3; 9 bases agree with TRBD2. V dropped 3 bases and J dropped 3; count of bases not matched to a gene: 10. The CDR3 contains 17 residues. Germline V lookup: CDR1 KGHSH, CDR2 LQKENI.

The chain recombines TRBV18 with TRBJ2-7, with TRBD1 identical over 11 bases. Germline CDR1 and CDR2: KGHSH and LQKENI. Trimming at V came to 3 bases and at J to 6 bases, leaving 10 bases not matched to a gene. There are 16 residues in the CDR3. This CDR3 reads CASSPLGGTGGGEQYF. As DNA, the CDR3 is TGTGCCAGCTCACCGTTGGGGGGGACAGGGGGTGGCGAGCAGTACTTC.

V usage is TRBV7-2 and J usage is TRBJ2-7; TRBD1 aligns across 8 bases. Germline loops: CDR1 SGHTA, CDR2 FQGNSA. The V gene end was trimmed by 8 bases and the J gene end by 0 bases; junction bases not matched to a gene: 3. CDR3 length: 13 residues. The CDR3 sequence is CASGDRSSYEQYF. The CDR3 DNA is TGTGCCAGCGGGGACAGGAGCTCCTACGAGCAGTACTTC.

V gene TRBV7-2 combines with J gene TRBJ2-1; TRBD2 matches 10 bases. V lost 5 bases, J lost 5 bases, and 9 bases stayed unmatched. The CDR3 covers 16 residues. Germline V gene lookup returns CDR1 SGHTA and CDR2 FQGNSA. DNA for the CDR3: TGTGCCAGCAGCCACTCAGCGGGAGGGACCAACAATGAGCAGTTCTTC. Its protein product is CASSHSAGGTNNEQFF.

This clone has just one count. The rearrangement joins TRBV19 to TRBJ1-5, with D perhaps TRBD1 (5 bases). V dropped 3 bases and J dropped 4 bases, with 7 bases sitting between them. The CDR3 extends over 13 amino acids. Germline lookup yields CDR1 LNHDA and CDR2 SQIVND (reference sequence). This CDR3 is CASSIGHNQPQHF. CDR3 DNA: TGTGCCAGTAGTATTGGACATAATCAGCCCCAGCATTTT.

The V and J genes are TRBV6-5 and TRBJ1-2; 10 nucleotides agree with TRBD1. Germline V gene data show CDR1 as MNHEY and CDR2 as SVGAGI. V was clipped by 5 bases and J by 4 bases; unmatched bases: 1. The CDR3 has 13 amino acids. As DNA, the CDR3 is TGTGCCAGCAGTCGACAGGGGGCCTATGGCTACACCTTC. This codes for CASSRQGAYGYTF.

This clone was detected only once. DNA for the CDR3: TGTGCCAGCAGCCGGACAGGACGAATTTATAATGAAAAACTGTTTTTT. Translating it yields CASSRTGRIYNEKLFF. The chain joins TRBV27 to TRBJ1-4; 7 nucleotides align to TRBD1. The CDR3 length is 16 residues. CDR1 MNHEY and CDR2 SMNVEV come from the germline V gene (reference sequence). V shed 6 bases and J 4 bases; nucleotides not matched to a gene: 11.

The chain employs TRBV25-1 and TRBJ2-2; tentatively, D is TRBD1 (6 bases). Germline V CDR1 and CDR2: MGHDK, SYGVNS. Trimming removed 3 bases at V and 3 bases at J, with 14 bases between. This CDR3 is built from 16 residues. The CDR3 loop reads CASSDLQGADTGELFF. The CDR3 coding sequence is TGTGCCAGCAGTGATCTACAGGGTGCGGACACCGGGGAGCTGTTTTTT.

This sequence joins TRBV27 and TRBJ2-5, with unresolved D. Trimming cost V 4 bases and J 1 base, with 10 bases left between them. The CDR3 runs 14 residues. Germline V gene data show CDR1 as MNHEY and CDR2 as SMNVEV (reference sequence). This CDR3 reads CASSSGWSQETQYF. CDR3 DNA sequence: TGTGCCAGCAGTTCCGGTTGGTCCCAAGAGACCCAGTACTTC.

This clone was seen a few times. The genes are TRBV7-2 and TRBJ1-3; D gene uncertain. This CDR3 region has 15 residues. Germline V gene lookup returns CDR1 SGHTA and CDR2 FQGNSA. V lost 5 bases and J lost 4, with 15 bases in between. This CDR3 is CASSPGGQKGNTIYF. The CDR3 region has the DNA TGTGCCAGCAGCCCAGGAGGGCAGAAAGGAAACACCATATATTTT.

The chain joins TRBV7-2 to TRBJ1-2; D not certain. Germline CDR1 and CDR2: SGHTA and FQGNSA. Trimming cost V 4 bases and J 8 bases, with 20 bases left between them. CDR3 size: 15 residues. CDR3 protein: CASSSPAAVFQGYTF. The DNA of the CDR3 is TGTGCCAGCAGCTCCCCGGCGGCAGTCTTTCAGGGCTACACCTTC. Full variable domain (rest looked up from reference TRBV7-2 and TRBJ1-2): GAGVSQSPSNKVTEKGKDVELRCDPISGHTALYWYRQSLGQGLEFLIYFQGNSAPDKSGLPSDRFSAERTGGSVSTLTIQRTQQEDSAVYLCASSSPAAVFQGYTFGSGTRLTVV.

The V and J genes are TRBV15 and TRBJ2-7; the D gene is possibly TRBD1 (6 bases). The germline V gene has CDR1 LNHNV and CDR2 YYDKDF (reference sequence). Between the trimmed V and J ends, which lost 1 base and 3 bases, there was a span of 16 bases. The CDR3 has 16 residues. The CDR3 is CATSRGGPGTNYEQYF. DNA of the CDR3: TGTGCCACCAGCAGAGGGGGGCCGGGGACGAACTACGAGCAGTACTTC.

The chain carries TRBV2 and TRBJ1-4, with TRBD1 matching over 9 bases. This CDR3 contains 14 residues. The ends lost 5 bases at V and 7 bases at J; junction bases unmatched: 5. The germline V gene has CDR1 SNHLY and CDR2 FYNNEI. CDR3 coding DNA: TGTGCCAGCAGTCAAGACAGGGGGAGTGAAAAACTGTTTTTT. This gives the protein CASSQDRGSEKLFF.

The J gene is TRBJ1-5, the V gene TRBV2, with TRBD1 identical over 7 bases. V lost 3 bases and J lost 1; bases outside the gene matches: 3. This CDR3 comprises 15 residues. Per germline, CDR1 SNHLY and CDR2 FYNNEI. As DNA, the CDR3 is TGTGCCAGCAGTGACGGGACAGAGAGCAATCAGCCCCAGCATTTT. It yields the protein CASSDGTESNQPQHF.

CDR3 sequence: CASSRQGGGNQPQHF. In DNA, the CDR3 is TGTGCCAGCAGCCGCCAGGGGGGTGGCAATCAGCCCCAGCATTTT. The genes are TRBV7-8 and TRBJ1-5, with 7 bases aligning to TRBD1. From germline, CDR1 is SGHVS and CDR2 FQNEAQ. Trimming cost V 5 bases and J 2 bases; bases outside gene matches: 6. This CDR3 is built from 15 residues.

V is TRBV9 and J is TRBJ1-5, with TRBD1 identical over 9 bases. Germline-derived CDR1 and CDR2 are SGDLS and YYNGEE. The ends lost 1 base at V and 7 bases at J; junction bases unmatched: 6. The length of the CDR3 is 15 residues. CDR3 coding DNA: TGTGCCAGCAGCGTAACAGGGGGCGTACGGCAGCCCCAGCATTTT. Its protein product is CASSVTGGVRQPQHF.

V gene TRBV7-2 combines with J gene TRBJ2-7; a possible D gene is TRBD1 (5 bases). The CDR3 has 12 residues. V lost 6 bases and J lost 5, with 11 bases in between. Looked up from germline, CDR1 is SGHTA and CDR2 is FQGNSA. CDR3 sequence (DNA): TGTGCCAGCAGTCACCCAGGGAACGAGCAGTACTTC. This codes for CASSHPGNEQYF.